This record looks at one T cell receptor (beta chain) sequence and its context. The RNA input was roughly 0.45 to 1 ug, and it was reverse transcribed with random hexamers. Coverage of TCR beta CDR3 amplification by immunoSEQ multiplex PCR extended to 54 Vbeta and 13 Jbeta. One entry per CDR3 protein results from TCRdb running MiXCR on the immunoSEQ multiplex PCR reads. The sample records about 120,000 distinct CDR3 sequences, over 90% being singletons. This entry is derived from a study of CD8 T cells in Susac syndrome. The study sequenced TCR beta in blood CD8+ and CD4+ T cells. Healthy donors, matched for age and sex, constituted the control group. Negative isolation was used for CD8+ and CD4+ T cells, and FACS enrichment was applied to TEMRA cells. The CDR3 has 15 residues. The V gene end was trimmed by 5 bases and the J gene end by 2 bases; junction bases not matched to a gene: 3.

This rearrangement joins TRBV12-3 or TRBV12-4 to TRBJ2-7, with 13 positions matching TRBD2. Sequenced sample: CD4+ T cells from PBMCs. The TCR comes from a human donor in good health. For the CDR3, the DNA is TGTGCCAGCAGTATGGGACTAGCGGGGCCCTACGAGCAGTACTTC. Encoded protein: CASSMGLAGPYEQYF.